This T cell receptor beta chain stems from a study of blood T cell repertoires in COVID-19. In the study overall: Whether acute or convalescent, the COVID-19 samples came from the United States, Italy and Spain.

Assay: immunoSEQ multiplex PCR; the TCRdb copy retains only in-frame clones and omits some. This table has about 300,000 clones, 83% appearing once. Sequences were obtained from peripheral blood. This TCR derives from a woman in her 50s who had recovered from COVID-19.

The DNA for the CDR3 is TGTGCCAGCAGAGAACGGGACAGGAACACTGAAGCTTTCTTT. It translates to CASRERDRNTEAFF. The chain joins TRBV28 to TRBJ1-1, with 7 nucleotides matching TRBD1. The CDR3 totals 14 residues. The V gene end was trimmed by 6 bases and the J gene end by 1 base; junction bases not matched to a gene: 5. Germline V lookup: CDR1 MDHEN, CDR2 SYDVKM.